A selection of T cell receptor beta chains follows, all from one sample in a study of shared clonotypes between healthy human individuals. Method: immunoSEQ multiplex PCR; TCRdb's copy keeps in-frame clones and lacks some. Counted here are approximately 980,000 clones, 60% to 85% occurring once; the ten biggest clones make up about 1.5%. Sequencing was performed on memory CD4+ T cells sorted from blood. The source is a man between 18 and 35 years old in good health. The CDR3 runs from the conserved cysteine through the conserved F or W. The D gene is left open where the match is weak. Not all rows give a size; the values are once, few, many and, for expanded clones, a class.

>NA|few|TRBJ1-5|TRBV9
CASLDSSNQPQHF
TGTGCCAGCCTCGACAGTAGCAATCAGCCCCAGCATTTT
>TRBD1|NA|TRBJ1-5|TRBV7-2
CASSLEGAVPRYSNQPQHF
TGTGCCAGCAGCTTAGAGGGGGCGGTCCCTCGCTATAGCAATCAGCCCCAGCATTTT
>NA|NA|TRBJ2-5|TRBV28
CASSLVQRQETQYF
TGTGCCAGCAGTTTGGTACAGAGGCAAGAGACCCAGTACTTC
>TRBD2|NA|TRBJ2-5|TRBV7-2
CASSFSGGAETQYF
TGTGCCAGCAGCTTTAGCGGGGGGGCTGAGACCCAGTACTTC
>TRBD1|few|TRBJ1-1|TRBV28
CASSRGREAFF
TGTGCCAGCAGCAGGGGGCGTGAAGCTTTCTTT
>TRBD2|many|TRBJ2-4|TRBV11-2
CASSSGTSGNKLAKNIQYF
TGTGCCAGCAGCTCAGGGACTAGCGGGAATAAACTAGCCAAAAACATTCAGTACTTC
>TRBD2|NA|TRBJ2-1|TRBV6-6
CASRRRGGSYNEQFF
TGTGCCAGCAGACGCCGCGGGGGCTCCTACAATGAGCAGTTCTTC
>NA|NA|TRBJ1-2|TRBV10-3
CAISDGGANYGYTF
TGTGCCATCAGTGACGGCGGAGCTAACTATGGCTACACCTTC
>NA|NA|TRBJ1-2|TRBV27
CASRTGTGNYGYTF
TGTGCCAGCAGGACCGGGACGGGGAACTATGGCTACACCTTC
>NA|NA|TRBJ2-7|TRBV29-1
CSALGGEGFYEQYF
TGCAGCGCCCTGGGAGGCGAGGGGTTCTACGAGCAGTACTTC
>TRBD1|NA|TRBJ2-1|TRBV5-3
CARSLVCTGGNEQFF
TGTGCCAGAAGCTTGGTTTGTACAGGGGGCAATGAGCAGTTCTTC
>TRBD1|NA|TRBJ1-2|TRBV5-1
CASSPGQTYGYTF
TGCGCCAGCAGCCCGGGACAGACATATGGCTACACCTTC
>NA|NA|TRBJ2-1|TRBV18
CASSSYGPGSNEQFF
TGTGCCAGCTCATCTTACGGGCCAGGAAGCAATGAGCAGTTCTTC
>TRBD1|NA|TRBJ1-6|TRBV5-4
CACGTGVDSPLHF
TGTGCCTGCGGGACAGGCGTGGATTCACCCCTCCACTTT
>NA|NA|TRBJ1-3|TRBV27
CASKIDWSSGNTIYF
TGTGCCAGCAAGATCGACTGGAGCTCTGGAAACACCATATATTTT
>TRBD1|NA|TRBJ2-1|TRBV4-1
CASSQGQGAIDNEQFF
TGCGCCAGCAGCCAGGGACAGGGGGCAATCGACAATGAGCAGTTCTTC
>TRBD2|NA|TRBJ2-3|TRBV11-2
CASSSGLAGRNTQYF
TGTGCTAGCAGCTCGGGACTAGCGGGGAGGAATACGCAGTATTTT
>NA|NA|TRBJ2-5|TRBV29-1
CSGVWGVGETQYF
TGCAGCGGTGTGTGGGGGGTTGGCGAGACCCAGTACTTC
>TRBD2|once|TRBJ2-1|TRBV10-3
CAISGGLAGFNEQFF
TGTGCCATCAGTGGGGGACTAGCGGGTTTTAATGAGCAGTTCTTC
>NA|NA|TRBJ1-1|TRBV18
CASRFPGLGTEAFF
TGTGCCAGCCGTTTCCCAGGGTTGGGCACTGAAGCTTTCTTT
>NA|NA|TRBJ2-7|TRBV6-5
CASSYVGEQYF
TGTGCCAGCAGTTACGTGGGGGAGCAGTACTTC
>TRBD1|NA|TRBJ2-2|TRBV9
CASSRQGAWNTGELFF
TGTGCCAGTTCCCGACAGGGGGCGTGGAACACCGGGGAGCTGTTTTTT